The source of this T cell receptor (beta chain) is a study of T cell responses to AZD1222 COVID-19 vaccine. General study findings and limits: Spike-specific TCR breadth and depth went up after people got two AZD1222 doses. Baseline serology detected seropositivity in only 6 or 7 AZD1222 recipients. A mostly white British donor set with more females was recruited, and clonal diversity was possibly underestimated.

Concerning this clone: Its cognate antigen is unknown.

Here immunoSEQ multiplex PCR was the method, and the copy in TCRdb shows in-frame clones only, minus some. The sample has roughly 150,000 clones; roughly nine tenths are singletons. Sequencing was performed on peripheral blood, taken 28 days after the second AZD1222 dose. The sequence was collected from an adult who received the AZD1222 COVID-19 vaccine.

CDR3 sequence (DNA): TGCGCCAGCAGCTCGGGAGGGGGAACTGAAGCTTTCTTT. Translated: CASSSGGGTEAFF. This rearrangement joins TRBV5-1 to TRBJ1-1, with D tentatively TRBD1 (6 bases). CDR3 size: 13 residues. In germline, CDR1 is SGHRS, CDR2 YFSETQ. V was trimmed by 3 bases and J by 5 bases, leaving 11 bases between them.